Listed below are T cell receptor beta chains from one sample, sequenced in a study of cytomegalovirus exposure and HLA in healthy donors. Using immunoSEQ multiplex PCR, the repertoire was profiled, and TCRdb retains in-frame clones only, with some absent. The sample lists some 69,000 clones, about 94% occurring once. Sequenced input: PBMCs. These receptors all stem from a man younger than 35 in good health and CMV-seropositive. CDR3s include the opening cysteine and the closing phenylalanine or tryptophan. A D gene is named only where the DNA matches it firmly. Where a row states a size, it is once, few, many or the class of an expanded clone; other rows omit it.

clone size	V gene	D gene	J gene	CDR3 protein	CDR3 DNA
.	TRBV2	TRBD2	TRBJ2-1	CASRETSGYNEQFF	TGTGCCAGCAGAGAGACTAGCGGATACAATGAGCAGTTCTTC
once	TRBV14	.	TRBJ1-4	CASSQGGDEKLFF	TGTGCCAGCAGCCAAGGGGGGGATGAAAAACTGTTTTTT
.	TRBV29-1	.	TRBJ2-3	CSVVPGSTDTQYF	TGCAGCGTTGTGCCAGGAAGCACAGATACGCAGTATTTT
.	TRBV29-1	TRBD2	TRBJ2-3	CSVGGGLAGTDTQYF	TGCAGCGTTGGGGGTGGGCTAGCGGGAACAGATACGCAGTATTTT
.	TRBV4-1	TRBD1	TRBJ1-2	CASSQRTGGNYGYTF	TGCGCCAGCAGCCAGCGGACAGGGGGGAACTATGGCTACACCTTC
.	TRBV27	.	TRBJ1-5	CASSLGGLQPQHF	TGTGCCAGCAGTTTAGGGGGCTTGCAGCCCCAGCATTTT
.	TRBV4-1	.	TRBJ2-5	CASSQILAAGGTQYF	TGCGCCAGCAGCCAGATACTAGCTGCAGGGGGGACCCAGTACTTC
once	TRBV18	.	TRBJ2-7	CASSPSGSNYEQYF	TGTGCCAGCTCACCCTCGGGATCAAACTACGAGCAGTACTTC
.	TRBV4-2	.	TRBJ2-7	CASSHNNGGYEQYF	TGTGCCAGCAGCCATAACAACGGGGGCTACGAGCAGTACTTC
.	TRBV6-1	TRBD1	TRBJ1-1	CASRRAGGTEAFF	TGTGCCAGCAGGCGAGCAGGGGGCACTGAAGCTTTCTTT
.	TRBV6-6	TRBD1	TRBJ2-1	CASSVQGNEQFF	TGTGCCAGCAGCGTACAGGGGAATGAGCAGTTCTTC
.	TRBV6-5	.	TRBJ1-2	CASSWRGRGYGYTF	TGTGCCAGCAGTTGGAGGGGCCGAGGCTATGGCTACACCTTC
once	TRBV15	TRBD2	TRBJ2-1	CATSRVEGREFF	TGTGCCACCAGCAGAGTAGAGGGGAGGGAGTTCTTC
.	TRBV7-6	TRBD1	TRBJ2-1	CASSSYRGLTYNEQFF	TGTGCCAGCAGCTCCTACAGGGGTCTTACCTACAATGAGCAGTTCTTC
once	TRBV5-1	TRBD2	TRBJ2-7	CASSLREGLYEQYF	TGCGCCAGCAGCTTGCGGGAGGGCCTCTACGAGCAGTACTTC
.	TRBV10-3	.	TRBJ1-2	CASSYQGGFNGYTF	TGTGCCAGCAGTTATCAGGGTGGGTTTAATGGCTACACCTTC
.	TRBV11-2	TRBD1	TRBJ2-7	CASSSGTGGIYEQYF	TGTGCCAGCAGCTCCGGGACAGGGGGGATTTACGAGCAGTACTTC
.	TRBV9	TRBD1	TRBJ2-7	CASSPGGTGGRGEQYF	TGTGCCAGCAGCCCCGGGGGGACAGGGGGCAGGGGCGAGCAGTACTTC
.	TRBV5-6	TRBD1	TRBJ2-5	CASSLAQSRQGSEETQYF	TGTGCCAGCAGCTTGGCCCAATCGAGACAGGGGAGTGAAGAGACCCAGTACTTC
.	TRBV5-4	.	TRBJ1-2	CASSLMGSYGYTF	TGTGCCAGCAGCTTGATGGGCAGCTATGGCTACACCTTC
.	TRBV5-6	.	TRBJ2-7	CASSHRPRGGEQYF	TGTGCCAGCAGCCACCGTCCAAGAGGCGGCGAGCAGTACTTC
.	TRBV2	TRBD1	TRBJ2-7	CASSVPQTGAPYEQYF	TGTGCCAGCAGTGTACCACAGACAGGGGCCCCCTACGAGCAGTACTTC